The clone carrying this T cell receptor (beta chain) occurred many times. Its antigen is undetermined. This sample is part of a study of neurological immune-mediated disorders. Regarding the study as a whole: Healthy controls had more TCR clonal expansion than multiple sclerosis, which showed the least, whereas HTLV-1-associated myelopathy showed the most.

The sorted libraries started from around 970,000 CD4+ or CD8+ T cells. Germline trimming cut 0 bases from V and 7 bases from J; bases unmatched to any gene: 4. Looked up from germline, CDR1 is SGHRS and CDR2 is YFSETQ. The CDR3 is 15 residues long. The cDNA was synthesized by means of template-switch 5'RACE, which was carried out with 10-nucleotide random UMIs. The yield of each sequencing run was over 200 million TCR-beta sequences from 15-18 subjects. Each CDR3 protein is one row after TCRdb ran MiXCR on the 5' RACE reads. Found here are more than 25,000 distinct CDR3 sequences, approximately 4% of them singletons; the top ten hold 25%.

The receptor was isolated from a middle-aged woman in good health. Sequencing used CD4+ T cells from blood. The chain links TRBV5-1 to TRBJ2-1; 10 bases map to TRBD2. CDR3 DNA: TGCGCCAGCAGCTTGGGACTAGCGGGCGGGAATGAGCAGTTCTTC. Translating it yields CASSLGLAGGNEQFF.